This T cell receptor beta chain was captured in a study of CDR3 diversity in severe acne. This CDR3 region has 16 residues. From germline, CDR1 is SGDLS and CDR2 YYNGEE. The germline V and J ends were trimmed by 0 bases and 4 bases, with 14 bases remaining between them. Each CDR3 protein gets one entry after TCRdb re-called the PCR reads with MiXCR. The sample holds tens of thousands of distinct CDR3 sequences, under 65% seen once. Material: blood. The clonotype comes from a male donor in good health, without acne. The rearrangement joins TRBV9 to TRBJ1-5; the D gene is possibly TRBD1 (6 bases). The CDR3 DNA follows: TGTGCCAGCAGCGTAGGGGGGCAGGGGCAAAATCAGCCCCAGCATTTT. Translated: CASSVGGQGQNQPQHF.